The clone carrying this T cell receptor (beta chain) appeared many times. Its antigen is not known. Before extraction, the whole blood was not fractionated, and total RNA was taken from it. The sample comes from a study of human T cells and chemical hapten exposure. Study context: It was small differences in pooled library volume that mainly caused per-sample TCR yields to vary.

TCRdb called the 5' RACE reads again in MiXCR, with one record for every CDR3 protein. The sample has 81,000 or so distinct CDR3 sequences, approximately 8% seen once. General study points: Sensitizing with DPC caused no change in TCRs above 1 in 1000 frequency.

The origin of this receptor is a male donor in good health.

Written as DNA, the CDR3 is TGTGCCAGCAGTACTCAGGCGCTTGGGGAGCAGTTCTTC. Translating gives CASSTQALGEQFF. The genes are TRBV6-1 and TRBJ2-1; D unclear. Trimming took 5 bases from V and 10 from J, leaving 15 bases between them. There are 13 residues in the CDR3. Germline V lookup: CDR1 MNHNS, CDR2 SASEGT.